The clone carrying this T cell receptor beta chain was observed a handful of times. Its antigen is not identified. The source of the sample is a study of long-term antiretroviral therapy in people with HIV. Findings of the study overall: Pre-ART-expanded clones dominated the repertoire at all time points. Repertoires looked antigen-experienced, with only a slight naive shift after ART. Investigators report no available data on ART adherence, viral resistance or therapy changes.

The run of the v3.0 immunoSEQ assay was at survey level. TCRdb's table, derived via immunoSEQ multiplex PCR, lists solely in-frame clones and lacks some. The data contain 20,000 to 25,000 clones, roughly 85% of them seen just once; the ten biggest clones take up 10%. Germline V gives CDR1 GTSNPN, CDR2 SVGIG (reference sequence). The CDR3 is 11 amino acids. V lost 4 bases and J lost 1, with 4 bases in between. The chain joins TRBV30 to TRBJ1-2; no definite D call. The source was unsorted PBMCs, collected 1.2 years after starting antiretroviral therapy. The TCR sequence derives from a woman between 40 and 50 years old with HIV. The CDR3 reads CAWTVNYGYTF. The CDR3 DNA follows: TGTGCCTGGACAGTTAACTATGGCTACACCTTC.